One and the same sample provided the 16 T cell receptor beta chains below, sequenced in a study of T cells after yellow fever vaccination. TCRdb called the 5' RACE reads again in MiXCR, with one record for every CDR3 protein. There are roughly 500,000 distinct CDR3 sequences in the sample; roughly 21% occur only once, and over 11% lies in the top ten. Here the sequenced sample was PBMCs, taken 15 days after the yellow fever booster vaccination. These receptors all stem from a man younger than 40 who received the YFV17D yellow fever vaccine.

A few counts support this clonotype. The V gene is TRBV6-2 or TRBV6-3, the J gene TRBJ2-7; D tentatively fits TRBD1 or TRBD2 (6 bases each). V was trimmed by 8 bases and J by 6 bases, leaving 11 bases between them. Germline V lookup: CDR1 MNHEY, CDR2 SVGEGT. The CDR3 loop spans 11 amino acids. Here the CDR3 reads CASGGGLEQYF. DNA for the CDR3: TGTGCCAGCGGAGGGGGTCTCGAGCAGTACTTC.

This chain uses TRBV20-1 with TRBJ2-7, with TRBD2 identical over 8 bases. The CDR3 length is 14 residues. Trimming took 0 bases from V and 3 from J; bases not matched to a gene: 4. Germline V gene data show CDR1 as DFQATT and CDR2 as SNEGSKA (reference sequence). The CDR3 nucleotides read TGCAGTGCTAGAGATATACTAGCGGACTACGAGCAGTACTTC. It yields the protein CSARDILADYEQYF.

This chain connects TRBV10-3 to TRBJ2-1, with D hard to call. V was pared by 6 bases and J by 5 bases, with 20 bases between. Per the germline V gene, CDR1 is ENHRY and CDR2 is SYGVKD. The CDR3 loop spans 16 amino acids. DNA of the CDR3: TGTGCCATCAGAAATGAAGATCCGGGTTTCGACAATGAGCAGTTCTTC. Protein product: CAIRNEDPGFDNEQFF.

The chain employs TRBV11-1 and TRBJ2-3, with TRBD2 identical over 16 bases. Germline V CDR1 and CDR2: SGHAT, FQDESV (reference sequence). V was pared by 4 bases and J by 3 bases, with 7 bases of the junction left unmatched. The CDR3 is made up of 18 amino acids. CDR3 DNA sequence: TGTGCCAGCAGCTCGACGGGACTAGCGGGAGGGCGGACAGATACGCAGTATTTT. Translating gives CASSSTGLAGGRTDTQYF.

The rearrangement joins TRBV7-7 to TRBJ2-2, with 8 bases identical to TRBD2. Germline V gives CDR1 SSHAT, CDR2 FNYEAQ (reference sequence). The CDR3 covers 16 residues. Germline trimming cut 1 base from V and 4 bases from J; bases unmatched to any gene: 5. The CDR3 sequence is CASSLEAGAGTGELFF. The CDR3 bases are TGTGCCAGCAGCTTAGAAGCGGGAGCGGGCACCGGGGAGCTGTTTTTT.

Only a few counts were recorded for this clonotype. V is TRBV5-4 and J is TRBJ1-2; maybe TRBD1 (5 bases). CDR1 is SGHNT, CDR2 YYREEE, per germline (reference sequence). The CDR3 totals 15 residues. Trimming cost V 1 base and J 0 bases, with 10 bases left between them. CDR3 nucleotides: TGTGCCAGCAGCTTGATCGACAGTACTAACTATGGCTACACCTTC. This encodes CASSLIDSTNYGYTF.

This clonotype was found a few times. J is TRBJ2-2 and V is TRBV7-2; D is perhaps TRBD2 (6 bases). The V end lost 0 bases, the J end lost 3 bases, and 14 bases lay between the germline ends. The length of the CDR3 is 17 residues. Germline CDR1 is SGHTA and CDR2 is FQGNSA. The CDR3 loop reads CASSLAGGNKDTGELFF. As DNA, the CDR3 is TGTGCCAGCAGCTTAGCGGGAGGAAACAAGGACACCGGGGAGCTGTTTTTT.

In its sample, this clonotype was seen a few times. The V gene is TRBV11-1, the J gene TRBJ2-3; TRBD2 matches 15 bases. Trimming at V came to 6 bases and at J to 0 bases, leaving 10 bases not matched to a gene. The CDR3 extends over 19 amino acids. Per the germline V gene, CDR1 is SGHAT and CDR2 is FQDESV (reference sequence). This CDR3 is CASSPPGTSGRWSTDTQYF. As DNA, the CDR3 is TGTGCCAGCAGTCCCCCCGGGACTAGCGGGAGGTGGAGCACAGATACGCAGTATTTT.

V and J are TRBV15 and TRBJ2-3; TRBD2 is a possible D gene (6 bases). This CDR3 has 15 residues. Germline V gene lookup returns CDR1 LNHNV and CDR2 YYDKDF (reference sequence). The ends were cut back, 0 bases at V and 11 bases at J, with 18 bases in the middle. CDR3: CATSRDRPQGGMQYF. The CDR3 DNA follows: TGTGCCACCAGCAGAGATCGCCCCCAAGGAGGGATGCAGTATTTT.

This clonotype has only a few counts. The chain combines TRBV20-1 with TRBJ2-7; 10 nucleotides align to TRBD1. The CDR3 is 15 amino acids. V trimming: 6 bases; J trimming: 7 bases; junction bases outside the gene matches: 15. CDR1 and CDR2 (germline): DFQATT, SNEGSKA (reference sequence). The CDR3 DNA reads TGCAGTGCAAATGACAGGGGGCGTAGTCCTAGGGAGCAGTACTTC. As protein: CSANDRGRSPREQYF.

This chain connects TRBV10-3 to TRBJ2-7; 7 positions agree with TRBD1. This CDR3 spans 16 amino acids. Trimming removed 4 bases from V and 3 bases from J; junction bases left unmatched: 12. CDR1 ENHRY and CDR2 SYGVKD come from the germline V gene. CDR3 sequence (DNA): TGTGCCATCAGTGTAGGCGAGGGACAGCCAAACTACGAGCAGTACTTC. Translated: CAISVGEGQPNYEQYF.

This clonotype was seen a handful of times. The V call is TRBV6-5, the J call TRBJ2-1; 9 bases are a match to TRBD2. The CDR3 loop spans 16 amino acids. Germline values: CDR1 MNHEY, CDR2 SVGAGI. V lost 0 bases and J lost 4; bases outside the gene matches: 4. The CDR3 region is CASSYSAGGPYNEQFF. Here the CDR3 DNA reads TGTGCCAGCAGTTACTCCGCGGGAGGGCCGTACAATGAGCAGTTCTTC.

The rearrangement links TRBV3-1 to TRBJ2-7, with TRBD1 matching over 11 bases. The CDR3 length is 15 residues. V lost 4 bases to trimming and J lost 4 bases; unmatched junction nucleotides: 6. CDR1 is LGHDT and CDR2 is YNNKEL in the germline V gene (reference sequence). The CDR3 nucleotides are TGTGCCAGCAGCCTCGGGACAGGGGGTAATTACGAGCAGTACTTC. It encodes CASSLGTGGNYEQYF.

The rearrangement joins TRBV6-2 or TRBV6-3 to TRBJ2-7; D is perhaps TRBD1 (5 bases). In germline, CDR1 is MNHEY, CDR2 SVGEGT. This CDR3 region has 12 residues. V gave up 8 bases and J gave up 6 bases, with 14 bases separating them. The CDR3 nucleotides read TGTGCCAGCGGCTATCCCCAGGGCGAGCAGTACTTC. Its translation is CASGYPQGEQYF.

This sequence joins TRBV30 and TRBJ1-1; D is unclear. CDR1 and CDR2 (germline): GTSNPN, SVGIG (reference sequence). With 5 bases removed from V and 0 bases from J, the gap between germline ends came to 7 bases. This CDR3 spans 12 amino acids. This CDR3 reads CAWGILNTEAFF. DNA for the CDR3: TGTGCCTGGGGTATCCTGAACACTGAAGCTTTCTTT.

This clonotype was observed a handful of times. The CDR3 region is CASSGLANTGELFF. In DNA, the CDR3 is TGTGCCAGCTCCGGACTAGCGAACACCGGGGAGCTGTTTTTT. The V call is TRBV2, the J call TRBJ2-2, with 7 bases aligning to TRBD2. The CDR3 has 14 residues. The trim removed 8 bases at V and 0 bases at J, leaving 3 bases unmatched. The germline gives CDR1 SNHLY, CDR2 FYNNEI.